This passage covers 18 T cell receptor beta chains from one sample sequenced in a study of persistence of HIV-infected CD4 T cells. These receptors are not linked to any known antigen. This was the immunoSEQ version 4 assay in survey mode. The data were produced by immunoSEQ multiplex PCR, yet TCRdb's version contains in-frame clones alone and is incomplete. The sample shows some 41,000 clones, about nine tenths of them seen only once. This nonspecific control used anti-CD3/anti-CD28 bead stimulation of CD4+ T cells. Sorting of responding CD4+ T cells relied on upregulated CD40 ligand together with CD69. The sequencing used CD4+ T cells sorted from PBMCs after 18-hour stimulation, collected from a patient who received antiretroviral therapy. The receptors derive from an adult man with HIV who was CMV-seropositive.

The chain employs TRBV12-3 or TRBV12-4 and TRBJ1-1, with D unresolved. V lost 6 bases, J lost 1 base, and 9 bases lay in between. The CDR3 totals 13 residues. This CDR3 is CASSLDQNTEAFF. CDR3 nucleotides: TGTGCCAGCAGCCTTGACCAGAACACTGAAGCTTTCTTT.

This clone has just a few counts. One end of the junction fails to match germline, which may point to a read error. J is TRBJ1-2 and V is TRBV6-5; D not certain. This CDR3 contains 11 residues. The germline gives CDR1 MNHEY, CDR2 SVGAGI. For the CDR3, the DNA is TGTGCCAGCAGTCGAGAATCGGGTCTCTTGTTC. This encodes CASSRESGLLF.

This chain joins TRBV7-2 and TRBJ1-1; D is unclear. The CDR3 loop spans 14 amino acids. Germline V gene data show CDR1 as SGHTA and CDR2 as FQGNSA. V gave up 1 base and J gave up 10 bases, with 16 bases separating them. DNA of the CDR3: TGTGCCAGCAGCTTAGAGGCTCTCCCGGCCCCAGCTTTCTTT. As protein: CASSLEALPAPAFF.

This sequence joins TRBV6-6 and TRBJ1-5, with unresolved D. Looked up from germline, CDR1 is MNHNY and CDR2 is SVGAGI (reference sequence). The CDR3 totals 16 residues. The V and J ends lost 2 bases and 2 bases respectively, with 13 bases between them. The CDR3 bases are TGTGCCAGCAGTTACGACTCCCCGAGCCGCAATCAGCCCCAGCATTTT. Translated: CASSYDSPSRNQPQHF.

The rearrangement joins TRBV30 to TRBJ1-1; D unclear. With 0 bases removed from V and 1 base from J, the gap between germline ends came to 6 bases. CDR3 length equals 13 residues. From germline, CDR1 is GTSNPN and CDR2 SVGIG (reference sequence). The CDR3 DNA reads TGTGCCTGGAGTGTACGGACGAACACTGAAGCTTTCTTT. Protein sequence: CAWSVRTNTEAFF.

The chain employs TRBV19 and TRBJ1-2, with 7 bases that match TRBD1. Germline V lookup: CDR1 LNHDA, CDR2 SQIVND (reference sequence). The V segment lost 6 bases and the J segment 5 bases; nucleotides outside the gene matches: 15. The CDR3 extends over 16 amino acids. Here the CDR3 DNA reads TGTGCCAGTAGCACGAATTGGCGGGACAGACCGTATGGCTACACCTTC. The encoded protein is CASSTNWRDRPYGYTF.

The chain joins TRBV24-1 to TRBJ2-3, with 9 bases lining up with TRBD2. Germline V gene data show CDR1 as KGHDR and CDR2 as SFDVKD. The CDR3 loop spans 17 amino acids. J was trimmed by 6 bases and V by 4 bases; bases with no gene match: 13. CDR3 coding DNA: TGTGCCACCAGTGACCCTGGAAATAGCGGGGGATGGGATACGCAGTATTTT. Translated: CATSDPGNSGGWDTQYF.

The rearrangement uses TRBV15 and TRBJ1-4; 9 bases line up with TRBD1. CDR1 LNHNV and CDR2 YYDKDF come from the germline V gene (reference sequence). CDR3 length equals 15 residues. Germline trimming cut 3 bases from V and 6 bases from J; bases unmatched to any gene: 5. CDR3 DNA sequence: TGTGCCACCAGCAGCCCGGGACAGGGAGATGAAAAACTGTTTTTT. Its translation: CATSSPGQGDEKLFF.

The chain joins TRBV27 to TRBJ2-7; no firm D call. The CDR3 is made up of 16 amino acids. Germline V gene data show CDR1 as MNHEY and CDR2 as SMNVEV (reference sequence). With 4 bases removed from V and 0 bases from J, the gap between germline ends came to 16 bases. CDR3 protein: CASSSLNGRISYEQYF. CDR3 coding DNA: TGTGCCAGCAGTTCCCTCAATGGACGGATCTCCTACGAGCAGTACTTC.

The table lists this clone with a count of one. The chain couples TRBV4-2 to TRBJ1-1; tentatively, D is TRBD1 (5 bases). Per the germline V gene, CDR1 is LGHNA and CDR2 is YNFKEQ. The ends were cut back, 0 bases at V and 7 bases at J, with 12 bases in the middle. The CDR3 covers 14 residues. CDR3 loop: CASSQDFAGGEAFF. As DNA, the CDR3 is TGTGCCAGCAGCCAAGATTTCGCCGGGGGTGAAGCTTTCTTT.

This chain uses TRBV28 with TRBJ1-1; D possibly corresponds to TRBD1 (6 bases). Germline V gene sequence: CDR1 MDHEN, CDR2 SYDVKM. CDR3 length: 15 residues. Trimming left V 3 bases short and J 1 base short, with 12 bases between. This CDR3 reads CASSFLRGSNTEAFF. As DNA, the CDR3 is TGTGCCAGCAGTTTTCTGAGGGGGTCGAACACTGAAGCTTTCTTT.

This rearrangement joins TRBV30 to TRBJ1-2, with TRBD1 matching 10 bases. The CDR3 runs 15 residues. Trimming at V came to 4 bases and at J to 5 bases, leaving 10 bases not matched to a gene. Germline V CDR1 and CDR2: GTSNPN, SVGIG (reference sequence). CDR3 sequence: CAWKRQTGGGYGYTF. The CDR3 DNA is TGTGCCTGGAAGAGGCAGACAGGGGGCGGGTATGGCTACACCTTC.

This rearrangement joins TRBV10-3 to TRBJ2-3; D is tentatively TRBD1 or TRBD2 (5 bases each). Per the germline V gene, CDR1 is ENHRY and CDR2 is SYGVKD. V was shortened by 4 bases and J by 7 bases, with 15 bases between the two germline ends. The CDR3 length is 14 residues. CDR3 protein: CAISAGTGINTQYF. DNA for the CDR3: TGTGCCATCAGTGCCGGGACCGGGATCAATACGCAGTATTTT.

This chain connects TRBV5-4 to TRBJ2-3; D is possibly TRBD2 (7 bases). CDR3 length equals 17 residues. Germline V gene data show CDR1 as SGHNT and CDR2 as YYREEE (reference sequence). The V end was cut by 4 bases, the J end by 0 bases, with 18 bases between. Here the CDR3 DNA reads TGTGCCAGCAGCCGGGGAGGGGGATCCAGAAGCACAGATACGCAGTATTTT. This translates into CASSRGGGSRSTDTQYF.

This chain uses TRBV14 with TRBJ2-3; TRBD1 aligns across 8 bases. Trimming took 1 base from V and 8 from J; bases not matched to a gene: 11. Germline V gene lookup returns CDR1 SGHDN and CDR2 FVKESK. This CDR3 is 16 amino acids long. As DNA, the CDR3 is TGTGCCAGCAGCCAAGCAGGGGGCAGGGCATTCGGTACGCAGTATTTT. Translating gives CASSQAGGRAFGTQYF. Full variable domain (remainder filled in from reference TRBV14 and TRBJ2-3): EAGVTQFPSHSVIEKGQTVTLRCDPISGHDNLYWYRRVMGKEIKFLLHFVKESKQDESGMPNNRFLAERTGGTYSTLKVQPAELEDSGVYFCASSQAGGRAFGTQYFGPGTRLTVL.

V gene TRBV6-5 combines with J gene TRBJ1-2, with TRBD1 matching 8 bases. The germline V gene has CDR1 MNHEY and CDR2 SVGAGI. The trim removed 2 bases at V and 4 bases at J, leaving 6 bases unmatched. This CDR3 has 15 amino acids. CDR3: CASSYGQGAVYGYTF. The CDR3 DNA is TGTGCCAGCAGTTACGGGCAGGGGGCTGTCTATGGCTACACCTTC.

The chain combines TRBV9 with TRBJ1-1; 7 positions agree with TRBD1. CDR3 size: 14 residues. The junction had 5 bases not matched to a gene; V was cut back by 0 bases and J by 6 bases. Germline V gives CDR1 SGDLS, CDR2 YYNGEE. CDR3 nucleotide sequence: TGTGCCAGCAGCGTAGGTCCCAGGGGGGCTGAAGCTTTCTTT. The encoded protein is CASSVGPRGAEAFF. Drawing the rest from reference TRBV9 and TRBJ1-1, the complete variable domain is DSGVTQTPKHLITATGQRVTLRCSPRSGDLSVYWYQQSLDQGLQFLIQYYNGEERAKGNILERFSAQQFPDLHSELNLSSLELGDSALYFCASSVGPRGAEAFFGQGTRLTVV.

The V and J genes are TRBV6-5 and TRBJ1-1, with unresolved D. Germline loops: CDR1 MNHEY, CDR2 SVGAGI. The CDR3 has 15 amino acids. Trimming cost V 11 bases and J 2 bases, with 21 bases left between them. The CDR3 coding sequence is TGTGCCGCGCTATCCCTAGCAGCTAGAAACACTGAAGCTTTCTTT. It translates to CAALSLAARNTEAFF.